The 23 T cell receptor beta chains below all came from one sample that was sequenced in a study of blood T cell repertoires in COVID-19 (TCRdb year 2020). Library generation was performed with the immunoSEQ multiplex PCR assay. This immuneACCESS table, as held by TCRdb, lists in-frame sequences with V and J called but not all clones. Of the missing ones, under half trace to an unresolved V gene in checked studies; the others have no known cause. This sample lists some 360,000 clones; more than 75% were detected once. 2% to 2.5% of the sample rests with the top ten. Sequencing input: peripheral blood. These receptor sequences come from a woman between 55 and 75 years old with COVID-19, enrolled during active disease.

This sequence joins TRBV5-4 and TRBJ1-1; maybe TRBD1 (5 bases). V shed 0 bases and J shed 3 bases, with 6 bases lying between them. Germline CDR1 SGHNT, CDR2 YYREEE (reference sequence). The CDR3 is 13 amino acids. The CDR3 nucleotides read TGTGCCAGCAGCTTGGTAGGGGACACTGAAGCTTTCTTT. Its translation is CASSLVGDTEAFF. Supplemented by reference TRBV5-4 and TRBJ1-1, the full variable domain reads ETGVTQSPTHLIKTRGQQVTLRCSSQSGHNTVSWYQQALGQGPQFIFQYYREEENGRGNFPPRFSGLQFPNYSSELNVNALELDDSALYLCASSLVGDTEAFFGQGTRLTVV.

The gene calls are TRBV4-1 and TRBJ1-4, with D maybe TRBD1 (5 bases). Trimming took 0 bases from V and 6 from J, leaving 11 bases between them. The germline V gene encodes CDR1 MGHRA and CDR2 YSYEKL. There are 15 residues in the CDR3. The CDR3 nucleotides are TGCGCCAGCAGCCAAGATCCCGGGGGATATGAAAAACTGTTTTTT. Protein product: CASSQDPGGYEKLFF.

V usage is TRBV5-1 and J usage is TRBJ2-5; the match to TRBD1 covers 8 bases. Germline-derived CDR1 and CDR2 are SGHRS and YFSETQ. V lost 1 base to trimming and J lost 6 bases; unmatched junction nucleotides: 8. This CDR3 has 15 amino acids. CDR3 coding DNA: TGCGCCAGCAGCTTGTGGGCAGGGGGCCCCAAGACCCAGTACTTC. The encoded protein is CASSLWAGGPKTQYF.

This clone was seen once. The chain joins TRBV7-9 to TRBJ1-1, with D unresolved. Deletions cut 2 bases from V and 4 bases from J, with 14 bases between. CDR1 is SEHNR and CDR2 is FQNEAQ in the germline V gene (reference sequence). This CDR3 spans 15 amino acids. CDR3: CASSLKAPGVTEAFF. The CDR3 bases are TGTGCCAGCAGCTTAAAGGCCCCCGGGGTCACTGAAGCTTTCTTT. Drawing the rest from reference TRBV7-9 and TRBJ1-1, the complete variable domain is DTGVSQNPRHKITKRGQNVTFRCDPISEHNRLYWYRQTLGQGPEFLTYFQNEAQLEKSRLLSDRFSAERPKGSFSTLEIQRTEQGDSAMYLCASSLKAPGVTEAFFGQGTRLTVV.

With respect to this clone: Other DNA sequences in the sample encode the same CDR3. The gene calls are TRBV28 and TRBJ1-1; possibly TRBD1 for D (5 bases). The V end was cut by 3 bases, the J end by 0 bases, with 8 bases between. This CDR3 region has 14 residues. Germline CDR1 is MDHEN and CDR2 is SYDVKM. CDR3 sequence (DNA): TGTGCCAGCAGTTTCGGGGGGGTGAACACTGAAGCTTTCTTT. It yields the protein CASSFGGVNTEAFF.

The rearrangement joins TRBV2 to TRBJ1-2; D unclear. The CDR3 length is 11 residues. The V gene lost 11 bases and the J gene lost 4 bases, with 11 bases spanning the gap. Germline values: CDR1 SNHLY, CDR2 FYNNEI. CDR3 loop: CALPLSYGYTF. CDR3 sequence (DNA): TGTGCCCTCCCCCTAAGCTATGGCTACACCTTC.

The CDR3 loop is CASSLRGQPQHF. In DNA form, the CDR3 reads TGTGCCAGCAGCCTTAGGGGTCAGCCCCAGCATTTT. The V call is TRBV7-8, the J call TRBJ1-5; possible D gene TRBD1, 5 bases. Germline CDR1 is SGHVS and CDR2 is FQNEAQ. V lost 5 bases and J 6 bases, leaving 8 bases between the germline ends. CDR3 length equals 12 residues.

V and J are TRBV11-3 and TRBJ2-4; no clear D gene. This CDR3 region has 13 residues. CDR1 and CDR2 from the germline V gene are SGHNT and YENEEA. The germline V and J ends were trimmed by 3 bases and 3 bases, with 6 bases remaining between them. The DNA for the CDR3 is TGTGCCAGCAGCTTGGGCAGCAAAAACATTCAGTACTTC. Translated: CASSLGSKNIQYF.

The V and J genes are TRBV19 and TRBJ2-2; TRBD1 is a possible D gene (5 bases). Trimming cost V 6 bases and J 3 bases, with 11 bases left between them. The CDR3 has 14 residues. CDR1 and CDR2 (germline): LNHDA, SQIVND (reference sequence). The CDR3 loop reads CASRGQAHTGELFF. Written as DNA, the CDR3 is TGTGCCAGTAGGGGGCAGGCGCACACCGGGGAGCTGTTTTTT.

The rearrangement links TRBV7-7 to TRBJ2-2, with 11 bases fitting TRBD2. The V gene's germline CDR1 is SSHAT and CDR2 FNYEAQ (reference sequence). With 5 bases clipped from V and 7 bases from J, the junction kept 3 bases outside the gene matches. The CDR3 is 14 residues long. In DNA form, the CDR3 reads TGTGCCAGCAGCGCGACTAGCGGGGTCGGGGAGCTGTTTTTT. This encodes CASSATSGVGELFF.

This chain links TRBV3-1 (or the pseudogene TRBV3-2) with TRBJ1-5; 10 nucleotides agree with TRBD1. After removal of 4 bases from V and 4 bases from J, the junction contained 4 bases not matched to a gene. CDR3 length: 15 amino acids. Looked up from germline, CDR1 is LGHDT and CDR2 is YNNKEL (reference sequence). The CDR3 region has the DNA TGTGCCAGCAGCCTCGGGACAGGGGTTAATCAGCCCCAGCATTTT. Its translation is CASSLGTGVNQPQHF.

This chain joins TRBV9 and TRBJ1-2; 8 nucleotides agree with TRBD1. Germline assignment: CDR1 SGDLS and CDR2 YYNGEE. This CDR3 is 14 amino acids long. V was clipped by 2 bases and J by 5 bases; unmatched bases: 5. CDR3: CASSVGTGHYGYTF. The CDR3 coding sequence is TGTGCCAGCAGCGTGGGGACAGGACATTATGGCTACACCTTC.

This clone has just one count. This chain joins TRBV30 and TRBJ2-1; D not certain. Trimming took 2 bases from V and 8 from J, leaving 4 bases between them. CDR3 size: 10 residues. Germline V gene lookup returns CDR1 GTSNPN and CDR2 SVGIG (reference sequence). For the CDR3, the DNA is TGTGCCTGGAGTCCGGATGAGCAGTTCTTC. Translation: CAWSPDEQFF.

The CDR3 is CASSKGVRGWAKNIQYF. For the CDR3, the DNA is TGTGCCAGCAGCAAGGGGGTTAGGGGGTGGGCCAAAAACATTCAGTACTTC. The chain recombines TRBV21-1 with TRBJ2-4; the D call in the table, TRBD1, was not verified against the DNA. TRBV21-1 is shown as a pseudogene. CDR3 length equals 17 residues.

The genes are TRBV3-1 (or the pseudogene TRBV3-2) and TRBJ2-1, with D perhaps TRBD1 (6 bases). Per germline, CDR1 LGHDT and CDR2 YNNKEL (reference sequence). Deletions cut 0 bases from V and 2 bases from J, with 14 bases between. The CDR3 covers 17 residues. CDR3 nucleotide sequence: TGTGCCAGCAGCCAAGATTTCAACAGGGTGGCCTACAATGAGCAGTTCTTC. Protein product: CASSQDFNRVAYNEQFF.

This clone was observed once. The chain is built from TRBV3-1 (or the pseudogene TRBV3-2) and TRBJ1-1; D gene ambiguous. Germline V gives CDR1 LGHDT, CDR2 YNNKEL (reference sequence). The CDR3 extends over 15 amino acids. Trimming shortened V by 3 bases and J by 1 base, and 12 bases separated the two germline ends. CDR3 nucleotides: TGTGCCAGCAGCCAGAGGGAACAGCGGAACACTGAAGCTTTCTTT. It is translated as CASSQREQRNTEAFF.

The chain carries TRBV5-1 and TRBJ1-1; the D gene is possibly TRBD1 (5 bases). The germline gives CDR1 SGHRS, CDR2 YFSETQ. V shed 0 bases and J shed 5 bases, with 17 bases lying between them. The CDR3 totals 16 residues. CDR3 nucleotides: TGCGCCAGCAGCTTGGGGGCCGCGGGGGTATGGACTGAAGCTTTCTTT. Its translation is CASSLGAAGVWTEAFF.

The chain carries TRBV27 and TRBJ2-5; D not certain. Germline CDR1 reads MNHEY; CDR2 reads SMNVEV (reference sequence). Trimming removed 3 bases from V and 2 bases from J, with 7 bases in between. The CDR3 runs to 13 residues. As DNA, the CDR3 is TGTGCCAGCAGTTTGGCCCTTCAAGAGACCCAGTACTTC. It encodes CASSLALQETQYF.

This chain's CDR3 is CASSQGTRRADYGYTF. In nucleotides, the CDR3 is TGCGCCAGCAGCCAAGGGACAAGAAGGGCGGACTATGGCTACACCTTC. This chain uses TRBV4-1 with TRBJ1-2; perhaps TRBD1 as D (5 bases). The germline CDR1 and CDR2 sequences are MGHRA and YSYEKL. The CDR3 length is 16 residues. Between the trimmed V and J ends, which lost 1 base and 3 bases, there was a span of 15 bases.

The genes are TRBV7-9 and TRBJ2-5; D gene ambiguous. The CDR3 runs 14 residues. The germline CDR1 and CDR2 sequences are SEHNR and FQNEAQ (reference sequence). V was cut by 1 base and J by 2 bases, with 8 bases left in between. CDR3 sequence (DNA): TGTGCCAGCAGCTTAGTCAGTGATCAAGAGACCCAGTACTTC. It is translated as CASSLVSDQETQYF.

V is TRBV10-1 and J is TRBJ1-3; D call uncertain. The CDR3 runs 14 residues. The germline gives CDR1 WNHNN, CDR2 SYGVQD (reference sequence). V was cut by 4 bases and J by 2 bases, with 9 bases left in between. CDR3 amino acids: CASSGWTTGNTIYF. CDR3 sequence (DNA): TGCGCCAGCAGTGGCTGGACTACTGGAAACACCATATATTTT.

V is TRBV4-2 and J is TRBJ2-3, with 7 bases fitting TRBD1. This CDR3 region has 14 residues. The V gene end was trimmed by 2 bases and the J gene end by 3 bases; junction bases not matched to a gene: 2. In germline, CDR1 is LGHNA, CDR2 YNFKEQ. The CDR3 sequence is CASSQTGETDTQYF. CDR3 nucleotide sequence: TGTGCCAGCAGCCAAACAGGGGAAACAGATACGCAGTATTTT.

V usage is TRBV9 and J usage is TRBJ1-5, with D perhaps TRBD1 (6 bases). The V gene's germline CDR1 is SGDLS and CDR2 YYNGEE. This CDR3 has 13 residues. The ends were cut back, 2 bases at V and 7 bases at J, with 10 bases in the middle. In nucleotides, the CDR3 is TGTGCCAGCAGCGTCAGGGGAGGGCAGCCCCAGCATTTT. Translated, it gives CASSVRGGQPQHF.